This T cell receptor beta chain was recorded in a study of regulatory T cells in long-lasting Graves disease. In the study overall: By definition, persistent Graves' disease involved antithyroid drugs for over 5 years alongside positive TSH receptor antibodies.

This clonotype was detected many times. For TCR beta, libraries came from iRepertoire HTBI primers and Arm-PCR of CDR3 regions. TCRdb called the multiplex PCR reads again in MiXCR, with one record for every CDR3 protein. Seen here are about 400,000 distinct CDR3 sequences, less than 25% observed once, and the top ten hold about 20%. Time point noted: persistent/refractory GD, antithyroid drugs over 5 years with positive TRAb. Making the TCR library involved RNA that had been extracted from PBMCs. The CDR3 is 17 residues long. Trimming removed 0 bases from V and 4 bases from J, with 18 bases in between. The germline CDR1 and CDR2 sequences are ENHRY and SYGVKD.

The sample consisted of peripheral blood mononuclear cells (PBMCs), taken when the disease was refractory, from a patient treated with antithyroid drugs. The TCR originated in a female donor with Graves disease. The chain joins TRBV10-3 to TRBJ1-1; tentative D call: TRBD1 (5 bases). Here the CDR3 reads CAISESTRARGTTEAFF. CDR3 coding DNA: TGTGCCATCAGTGAGTCGACTCGGGCCCGGGGGACCACTGAAGCTTTCTTT.